This is a list of T cell receptor beta chains from one sample in a study of T cell changes during pregnancy in multiple sclerosis. TCRdb keeps only in-frame clones here, not all; method: immunoSEQ multiplex PCR. The data contain approximately 99,000 clones, approximately 93% of them seen just once; the ten biggest clones take up 0.99%. Sample: peripheral blood, taken after pregnancy. The source of these receptors is a female donor with multiple sclerosis, enrolled in a pregnancy study. The CDR3 runs from the conserved cysteine through the conserved F or W. Fields, in order: CDR3 length, clone size, D gene, J gene, V gene, CDR3 DNA, CDR3 protein. A D gene is named only where the DNA matches it firmly. Where a row states a size, it is once, few, many or the class of an expanded clone; other rows omit it.

length: 17; size: NA; D: NA; J: TRBJ1-1; V: TRBV28; DNA: TGTGCCAGCAATTACTACAGGGCATCGTGGAGAGGCACTGAAGCTTTCTTT; CDR3: CASNYYRASWRGTEAFF
length: 12; size: NA; D: NA; J: TRBJ2-5; V: TRBV2; DNA: TGTGCCAGCAACGGGGGGCGGGAGACCCAGTACTTC; CDR3: CASNGGRETQYF
length: 14; size: NA; D: NA; J: TRBJ1-1; V: TRBV6-1; DNA: TGTGCCAGCAGTGCTTCGGCAGGGGACACTGAAGCTTTCTTT; CDR3: CASSASAGDTEAFF
length: 16; size: NA; D: TRBD2; J: TRBJ2-1; V: TRBV6-1; DNA: TGTGCCAGCAGTGAACGGGGACTAGCGGGGACCAGTGAGCAGTTCTTC; CDR3: CASSERGLAGTSEQFF
length: 15; size: NA; D: NA; J: TRBJ1-2; V: TRBV5-8; DNA: TGTGCCAGCAGCTTTCCAGGGAAGGGAAGCTATGGCTACACCTTC; CDR3: CASSFPGKGSYGYTF
length: 16; size: NA; D: NA; J: TRBJ2-3; V: TRBV27; DNA: TGTGCCAGCAGTTTAAGGACCCTGACAGGCACAGATACGCAGTATTTT; CDR3: CASSLRTLTGTDTQYF
length: 16; size: NA; D: NA; J: TRBJ2-2; V: TRBV14; DNA: TGTGCCAGCAGCCAAAGGTCGGGCGGGACCACCGGGGAGCTGTTTTTT; CDR3: CASSQRSGGTTGELFF
length: 13; size: NA; D: TRBD1; J: TRBJ1-4; V: TRBV4-1; DNA: TGCGCCAGCAGCCTGACAGGGGGGGAAAAACTGTTTTTT; CDR3: CASSLTGGEKLFF
length: 19; size: NA; D: TRBD2; J: TRBJ2-1; V: TRBV6-7; DNA: TGTGCCAGCAGTCATGGACTAGCTCTCGGTCTCGGCTCCTACAATGAGCAGTTCTTC; CDR3: CASSHGLALGLGSYNEQFF
length: 13; size: NA; D: TRBD1; J: TRBJ2-7; V: TRBV30; DNA: TGTGCCTGGAGTAGGGGGCTGGACTACGAGCAGTACTTC; CDR3: CAWSRGLDYEQYF
length: 13; size: once; D: NA; J: TRBJ1-1; V: TRBV2; DNA: TGTGCCATCGCGGCGGAAGTTTCCACTGAAGCTTTCTTT; CDR3: CAIAAEVSTEAFF
length: 15; size: NA; D: TRBD1; J: TRBJ1-3; V: TRBV6-5; DNA: TGTGCCAGCAGTCACAGGGGGTTAGGAGGAAACACCATATATTTT; CDR3: CASSHRGLGGNTIYF
length: 12; size: NA; D: TRBD1; J: TRBJ1-1; V: TRBV9; DNA: TGTGCCAGCAGCGAGGGGACAGGTGAAGCTTTCTTT; CDR3: CASSEGTGEAFF
length: 13; size: NA; D: NA; J: TRBJ2-3; V: TRBV7-6; DNA: TGTGCCAGCAGCTTATCCGGCACAGATACGCAGTATTTT; CDR3: CASSLSGTDTQYF
length: 15; size: once; D: NA; J: TRBJ2-1; V: TRBV7-9; DNA: TGTGCCAGCAGCGCCCGACTAGTGGGGCTCAATGAGCAGTTCTTC; CDR3: CASSARLVGLNEQFF
length: 15; size: NA; D: TRBD2; J: TRBJ2-3; V: TRBV11-3; DNA: TGTGCCAGCAGCTACCGGGAGGGCTCCGCAGATACGCAGTATTTT; CDR3: CASSYREGSADTQYF
length: 16; size: NA; D: NA; J: TRBJ2-5; V: TRBV12-5; DNA: TGTGCTAGTGGTTTGGTACCGTCGGCAGGTATGGAGACCCAGTACTTC; CDR3: CASGLVPSAGMETQYF
length: 15; size: once; D: NA; J: TRBJ1-5; V: TRBV2; DNA: TGTGCCAGCAGCTATTTAGTCGGAGGCAATCAGCCCCAGCATTTT; CDR3: CASSYLVGGNQPQHF
length: 17; size: NA; D: TRBD1; J: TRBJ1-1; V: TRBV27; DNA: TGTGCCAGCAGTTTATCCGGAGGGGACAGGAGGGGTACTGAAGCTTTCTTT; CDR3: CASSLSGGDRRGTEAFF
length: 15; size: once; D: NA; J: TRBJ2-3; V: TRBV7-3; DNA: TGTGCCAGCAGCTTAGGAGGGACCTCCACAGATACGCAGTATTTT; CDR3: CASSLGGTSTDTQYF
length: 14; size: NA; D: NA; J: TRBJ2-7; V: TRBV30; DNA: TGTGCCTGGAGGTACGGGAGTTCTAACTACGAGCAGTACTTC; CDR3: CAWRYGSSNYEQYF
length: 15; size: NA; D: NA; J: TRBJ1-3; V: TRBV29-1; DNA: TGCAGCGTTACTATTGGAACAGGGCCTGGAAACACCATATATTTT; CDR3: CSVTIGTGPGNTIYF
length: 12; size: NA; D: TRBD1; J: TRBJ1-1; V: TRBV28; DNA: TGTGCCAGCAGTTTTCTAGGGACAGGTTCTTTCTTT; CDR3: CASSFLGTGSFF
length: 17; size: NA; D: NA; J: TRBJ2-7; V: TRBV7-3; DNA: TGTGCCAGCAGCTTATGGAAGGAACTAGACCGGATTTACGAGCAGTACTTC; CDR3: CASSLWKELDRIYEQYF
length: 14; size: NA; D: TRBD2; J: TRBJ2-1; V: TRBV6-5; DNA: TGTGCCAGCAGGACTAGCGACTCCTACAATGAGCAGTTCTTC; CDR3: CASRTSDSYNEQFF
length: 18; size: NA; D: TRBD2; J: TRBJ2-3; V: TRBV27; DNA: TGTGCCAGCAGTTTATCTCTAGCGGGAGGGCCGCTCCGTGATACGCAGTATTTT; CDR3: CASSLSLAGGPLRDTQYF